This T cell receptor beta chain originates from a study of shared clonotypes between healthy human individuals. Study-wide background: There were three CD4 naive, three CD4 memory, two CD8 naive and one CD8 memory plates per donor. Study-wide results and limits: In a handful of donors, approximately 5% of naive CD4 clonotypes appeared in common.

The authors' processing: As immunoSEQ supplied junction-only sequences (without quality scores), filtering differed. Some clones are missing from TCRdb's copy, which holds only in-frame ones; the method was immunoSEQ multiplex PCR. V, J and clone size are taken as reported in that table, and D and trimming were inferred from the DNA itself. This table holds about 2.3 million clones, 85% to 95% found once. Remarks on this clone: Its antigen is not known.

CDR3 length: 17 residues. Germline values: CDR1 SGHDT, CDR2 YYEEEE. The J segment lost 0 bases and the V segment lost 2 bases, leaving 3 bases of the junction unmatched. This TCR derives from a man younger than 35 in good health. Some clones in this sample may be carry-over from other donors' samples. The sequenced sample was naive CD4+ T cells from PBMCs. As for subset: CD45RA+ positively selected. The chain links TRBV5-6 to TRBJ2-5; 14 bases agree with TRBD2. The DNA of the CDR3 is TGTGCCAGCAGCTTTGGGACTAGCGGGAGCTACCAAGAGACCCAGTACTTC. Translation: CASSFGTSGSYQETQYF.